The 17 T cell receptor beta chains below come from one sample, sequenced in a study of CD8 T cells in ankylosing spondylitis. TCRdb processed the 5' RACE reads anew with MiXCR; each CDR3 protein has one entry. This sample has roughly 130,000 distinct CDR3 sequences, with approximately 9.2% found just once. Sequenced material: synovial fluid, either unsorted or a sorted T cell fraction (not recorded which). These receptors all come from a male donor with ankylosing spondylitis.

This clonotype is medium-sized in the sample. This chain uses TRBV4-1 with TRBJ2-5, with 10 bases aligning to TRBD2. V shed 1 base, J shed 5 bases, and the junction held 7 bases outside the gene matches. Germline values: CDR1 MGHRA, CDR2 YSYEKL. This CDR3 has 16 residues. The CDR3 DNA reads TGCGCCAGCAGCCAAGTTAAGCGGGAGGGCCGGGAGACCCAGTACTTC. Encoded protein: CASSQVKREGRETQYF.

In this sample, this clonotype turned up a few times. The chain links TRBV5-1 to TRBJ1-2; D perhaps matches TRBD1 (5 bases). There are 15 residues in the CDR3. The V gene's germline CDR1 is SGHRS and CDR2 YFSETQ. With 0 bases removed from V and 8 bases from J, the gap between germline ends came to 17 bases. The CDR3 coding sequence is TGCGCCAGCAGCTTGGGAGCGGGACCGCTTGAAGGCTACACCTTC. Amino acid sequence: CASSLGAGPLEGYTF.

This clonotype has ten or more counts. The chain employs TRBV7-9 and TRBJ1-4; no firm D call. The CDR3 loop spans 14 amino acids. The germline gives CDR1 SEHNR, CDR2 FQNEAQ (reference sequence). With 2 bases removed from V and 7 bases from J, the gap between germline ends came to 11 bases. The CDR3 sequence is CASSLSRSGEKLFF. CDR3 DNA sequence: TGTGCCAGCAGCTTAAGTCGCTCAGGTGAAAAACTGTTTTTT.

This clonotype was detected ten times or more. The chain links TRBV12-3 or TRBV12-4 to TRBJ2-2; 7 bases are a match to TRBD2. Germline trimming cut 2 bases from V and 4 bases from J; bases unmatched to any gene: 4. The CDR3 is 15 amino acids. The CDR3 region is CASSLRGTITGELFF. CDR3 nucleotides: TGTGCCAGCAGTTTACGAGGGACTATCACCGGGGAGCTGTTTTTT.

This clonotype was counted many times. This sequence joins TRBV7-9 and TRBJ1-5; D gene unclear. The CDR3 is 12 residues long. The germline CDR1 and CDR2 sequences are SEHNR and FQNEAQ (reference sequence). V shed 8 bases and J shed 4 bases, with 9 bases lying between them. CDR3 protein: CASGPLNQPQHF. CDR3 coding DNA: TGTGCCAGCGGACCGTTAAATCAGCCCCAGCATTTT.

This clonotype occurred many times. The V gene is TRBV7-9, the J gene TRBJ2-7; D not certain. The germline V gene encodes CDR1 SEHNR and CDR2 FQNEAQ (reference sequence). The CDR3 has 13 residues. Deletions cut 3 bases from V and 0 bases from J, with 6 bases between. CDR3 sequence (DNA): TGTGCCAGCAGCTTTTGGCCCTCCTACGAGCAGTACTTC. This gives the protein CASSFWPSYEQYF.

This chain uses TRBV11-2 with TRBJ2-1; 9 nucleotides line up with TRBD2. The CDR3 extends over 15 amino acids. The J segment lost 4 bases and the V segment lost 5 bases, leaving 6 bases of the junction unmatched. CDR1 SGHAT and CDR2 FQNNGV come from the germline V gene. Here the CDR3 reads CASSLTSGHYNEQFF. The CDR3 DNA reads TGTGCCAGCAGCCTGACTAGCGGACATTACAATGAGCAGTTCTTC.

The sample holds a few counts of this clonotype. V gene TRBV7-2 combines with J gene TRBJ1-1, with a tentative D call TRBD1 (5 bases). V lost 4 bases, J lost 4 bases, and 13 bases lay in between. The germline V gene has CDR1 SGHTA and CDR2 FQGNSA. This CDR3 comprises 14 residues. CDR3 nucleotide sequence: TGTGCCAGCAGCTCCATGGCAGGGTCCACTGAAGCTTTCTTT. This encodes CASSSMAGSTEAFF.

This clonotype showed up many times. The genes are TRBV20-1 and TRBJ2-1; maybe TRBD2 (7 bases). CDR1 DFQATT and CDR2 SNEGSKA come from the germline V gene (reference sequence). The CDR3 is 16 residues long. Trimming shortened V by 3 bases and J by 1 base, and 16 bases separated the two germline ends. The CDR3 nucleotides are TGCAGTGCTAGGCCGGCGGGGGCGAGATCCTACAATGAGCAGTTCTTC. Translated: CSARPAGARSYNEQFF.

This clonotype was detected many times. The chain couples TRBV7-3 to TRBJ1-5, with a weak D call TRBD1 (5 bases). The germline CDR1 and CDR2 sequences are SGHTA and FQGTGA. V lost 7 bases and J lost 7, with 14 bases in between. The CDR3 loop spans 13 amino acids. CDR3 protein: CASTPPEGQPQHF. For the CDR3, the DNA is TGTGCCAGCACCCCGCCTGAGGGGCAGCCCCAGCATTTT.

In its sample, this clonotype was seen many times. The rearrangement joins TRBV5-1 to TRBJ2-3; D unclear. Germline V CDR1 and CDR2: SGHRS, YFSETQ. Between the trimmed V and J ends, which lost 1 base and 3 bases, there was a span of 12 bases. The CDR3 covers 15 residues. The CDR3 DNA reads TGCGCCAGCAGCTTGAGGCCAACTATGACAGATACGCAGTATTTT. Translated: CASSLRPTMTDTQYF.

The chain couples TRBV7-2 to TRBJ2-1; a possible D gene is TRBD1 (5 bases). Germline loops: CDR1 SGHTA, CDR2 FQGNSA. This CDR3 has 11 amino acids. V lost 2 bases, J lost 10 bases, and 6 bases lay in between. CDR3 amino acids: CASSLRTEQFF. CDR3 nucleotides: TGTGCCAGCAGCTTAAGGACAGAGCAGTTCTTC.

This clonotype has a handful of counts. The genes are TRBV18 and TRBJ2-3; 11 nucleotides line up with TRBD1. The CDR3 contains 16 residues. V dropped 0 bases and J dropped 4; count of bases not matched to a gene: 3. CDR1 is KGHSH and CDR2 is LQKENI in the germline V gene. The CDR3 is CASSPPWTGGADTQYF. DNA of the CDR3: TGTGCCAGCTCACCACCGTGGACAGGGGGCGCAGATACGCAGTATTTT.

This clonotype has just a few counts. V and J are TRBV28 and TRBJ1-1; 7 nucleotides agree with TRBD1. With 3 bases clipped from V and 1 base from J, the junction kept 5 bases outside the gene matches. Germline V gene sequence: CDR1 MDHEN, CDR2 SYDVKM. The CDR3 covers 15 residues. The CDR3 DNA follows: TGTGCCAGCAGTTTGGGGGGGACAGAGAACACTGAAGCTTTCTTT. Protein sequence: CASSLGGTENTEAFF. Full variable domain (rest looked up from reference TRBV28 and TRBJ1-1): DVKVTQSSRYLVKRTGEKVFLECVQDMDHENMFWYRQDPGLGLRLIYFSYDVKMKEKGDIPEGYSVSREKKERFSLILESASTNQTSMYLCASSLGGTENTEAFFGQGTRLTVV.

This clonotype has at least ten counts. J is TRBJ2-3 and V is TRBV5-1, with D unclear. Looked up from germline, CDR1 is SGHRS and CDR2 is YFSETQ. V was pared by 0 bases and J by 2 bases, with 7 bases between. This CDR3 contains 14 residues. The CDR3 DNA sequence: TGCGCCAGCAGCTTGGAGCCGGCCACAGATACGCAGTATTTT. Protein sequence: CASSLEPATDTQYF. The whole variable domain, remainder taken from reference TRBV5-1 and TRBJ2-3, is KAGVTQTPRYLIKTRGQQVTLSCSPISGHRSVSWYQQTPGQGLQFLFEYFSETQRNKGNFPGRFSGRQFSNSRSEMNVSTLELGDSALYLCASSLEPATDTQYFGPGTRLTVL.

This clonotype was seen repeatedly, ten times or more. This rearrangement joins TRBV2 to TRBJ2-1; D not resolved. V was cut by 10 bases and J by 9 bases, with 13 bases left in between. There are 11 residues in the CDR3. Germline values: CDR1 SNHLY, CDR2 FYNNEI. This CDR3 is CATTVASEQFF. CDR3 nucleotides: TGTGCCACCACTGTTGCATCTGAGCAGTTCTTC. The variable domain in full, completed from reference TRBV2 and TRBJ2-1, reads EPEVTQTPSHQVTQMGQEVILRCVPISNHLYFYWYRQILGQKVEFLVSFYNNEISEKSEIFDDQFSVERPDGSNFTLKIRSTKLEDSAMYFCATTVASEQFFGPGTRLTVL.

This clonotype was observed at least ten times. The chain uses TRBV12-3 or TRBV12-4 and TRBJ2-7; 13 nucleotides match TRBD2. The ends lost 6 bases at V and 6 bases at J; junction bases unmatched: 5. This CDR3 has 14 residues. The CDR3: CASSPGLAGSEQYF. The CDR3 DNA reads TGTGCCAGCAGCCCGGGACTAGCGGGAAGCGAGCAGTACTTC.